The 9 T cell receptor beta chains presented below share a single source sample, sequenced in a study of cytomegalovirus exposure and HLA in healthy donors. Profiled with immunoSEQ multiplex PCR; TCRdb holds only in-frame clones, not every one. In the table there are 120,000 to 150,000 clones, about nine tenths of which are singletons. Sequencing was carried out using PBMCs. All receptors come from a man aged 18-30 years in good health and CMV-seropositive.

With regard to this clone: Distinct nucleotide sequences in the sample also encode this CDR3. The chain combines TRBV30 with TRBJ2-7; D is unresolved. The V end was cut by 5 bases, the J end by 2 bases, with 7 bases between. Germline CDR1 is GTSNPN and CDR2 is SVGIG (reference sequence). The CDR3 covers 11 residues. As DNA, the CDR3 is TGTGCCTGGTCAGTTGCCTACGAGCAGTACTTC. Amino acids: CAWSVAYEQYF.

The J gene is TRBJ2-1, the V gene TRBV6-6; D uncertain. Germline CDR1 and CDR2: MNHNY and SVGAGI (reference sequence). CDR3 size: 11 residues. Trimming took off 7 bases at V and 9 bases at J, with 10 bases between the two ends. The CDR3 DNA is TGTGCCAGCAAACAAGGAGCTGAGCAGTTCTTC. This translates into CASKQGAEQFF.

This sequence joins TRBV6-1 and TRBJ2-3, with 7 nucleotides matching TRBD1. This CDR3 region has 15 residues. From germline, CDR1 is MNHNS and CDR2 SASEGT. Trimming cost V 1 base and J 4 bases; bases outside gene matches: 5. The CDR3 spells CASSEGQGRSDTQYF. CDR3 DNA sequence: TGTGCCAGCAGTGAAGGACAGGGCCGGTCAGATACGCAGTATTTT.

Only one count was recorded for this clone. CDR3 region: CATSSSQGYNQPQHF. CDR3 coding DNA: TGTGCCACCAGCAGTTCACAGGGTTACAATCAGCCCCAGCATTTT. The J gene is TRBJ1-5, the V gene TRBV15, with D possibly being TRBD1 (6 bases). CDR1 and CDR2 (germline): LNHNV, YYDKDF (reference sequence). The V end was cut by 3 bases, the J end by 3 bases, with 12 bases between. The CDR3 runs 15 residues. Filled out from reference TRBV15 and TRBJ1-5, the complete variable domain reads DAMVIQNPRYQVTQFGKPVTLSCSQTLNHNVMYWYQQKSSQAPKLLFHYYDKDFNNEADTPDNFQSRRPNTSFCFLDIRSPGLGDTAMYLCATSSSQGYNQPQHFGDGTRLSIL.

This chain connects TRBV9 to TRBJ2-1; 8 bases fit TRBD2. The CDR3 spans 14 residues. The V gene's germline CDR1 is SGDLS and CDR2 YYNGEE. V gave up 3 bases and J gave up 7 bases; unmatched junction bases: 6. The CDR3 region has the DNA TGTGCCAGCAGCGAAGGCGGGGGGACGAATGAGCAGTTCTTC. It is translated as CASSEGGGTNEQFF.

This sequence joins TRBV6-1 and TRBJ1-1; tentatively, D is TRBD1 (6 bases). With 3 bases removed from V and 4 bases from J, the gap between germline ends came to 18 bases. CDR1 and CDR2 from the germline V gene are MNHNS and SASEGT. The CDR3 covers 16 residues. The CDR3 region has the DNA TGTGCCAGCAGTGATCCGATGGGGGGGGCGGTCACTGAAGCTTTCTTT. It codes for CASSDPMGGAVTEAFF.

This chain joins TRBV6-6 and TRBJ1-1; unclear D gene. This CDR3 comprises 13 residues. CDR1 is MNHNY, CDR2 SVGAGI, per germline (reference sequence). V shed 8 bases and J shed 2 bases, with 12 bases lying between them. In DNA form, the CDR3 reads TGTGCCAGCGTGGAGAACGGAAACACTGAAGCTTTCTTT. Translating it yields CASVENGNTEAFF.

The CDR3 protein is CASSFSGNNYEQYF. The CDR3 DNA sequence: TGTGCCAGCAGCTTTTCAGGGAATAACTACGAGCAGTACTTC. The rearrangement uses TRBV11-1 and TRBJ2-7; possible D gene TRBD1, 5 bases. The CDR3 is 14 residues long. CDR1 is SGHAT and CDR2 is FQDESV in the germline V gene (reference sequence). V lost 3 bases and J lost 3, with 12 bases in between.

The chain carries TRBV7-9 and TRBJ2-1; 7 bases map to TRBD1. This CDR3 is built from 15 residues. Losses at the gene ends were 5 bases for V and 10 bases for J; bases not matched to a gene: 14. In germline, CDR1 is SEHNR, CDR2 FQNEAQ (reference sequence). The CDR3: CASSLTTGPLEEQFF. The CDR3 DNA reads TGTGCCAGCAGCCTGACGACAGGGCCCCTGGAGGAGCAGTTCTTC.